Each of the 20 T cell receptor beta chains below was sequenced from the same sample in a study of blood T cell repertoires in COVID-19 (dated by TCRdb to the early 2020s). Library method: the immunoSEQ multiplex PCR assay. TCRdb mirrors the immuneACCESS table, restricted to in-frame sequences. Some clones are absent from its copies; in checked studies, under half trace to an unresolved V gene, and the reason for the others is unknown. The sample table holds 220,000 or so clones, of which roughly 84% were seen once. Together, the top ten hold 5.5% to 7.5% of the sample. Sequencing was carried out using PBMCs or T cells enriched from blood (not recorded which). Receptors were obtained from a woman aged 40 to 55 who had recovered from COVID-19.

The rearrangement joins TRBV6-2 or TRBV6-3 to TRBJ2-4, with TRBD2 matching over 10 bases. The CDR3 extends over 18 amino acids. CDR1 MNHEY and CDR2 SVGEGT come from the germline V gene. The V segment lost 2 bases and the J segment 0 bases; nucleotides outside the gene matches: 7. The CDR3 here is CASSYPFSGRGAKNIQYF. For the CDR3, the DNA is TGTGCCAGCAGTTACCCCTTCAGCGGGAGGGGAGCCAAAAACATTCAGTACTTC.

The J gene is TRBJ1-5, the V gene TRBV4-3; maybe TRBD1 (5 bases). V was cut by 1 base and J by 3 bases, with 10 bases left in between. CDR1 and CDR2 from the germline V gene are LGHNA and YSLEER. This CDR3 has 15 amino acids. CDR3 sequence: CASSQARQFNQPQHF. The CDR3 nucleotides read TGCGCCAGCAGCCAAGCTCGACAGTTCAATCAGCCCCAGCATTTT.

This chain connects TRBV3-1 (or the pseudogene TRBV3-2) to TRBJ2-4, with 8 bases aligning to TRBD1. Trimming at V came to 0 bases and at J to 6 bases, leaving 1 base not matched to a gene. The CDR3 is 14 residues long. From germline, CDR1 is LGHDT and CDR2 YNNKEL (reference sequence). The CDR3 DNA reads as TGTGCCAGCAGCCAAGATGACAGGGGAAACATTCAGTACTTC. Translating gives CASSQDDRGNIQYF.

V and J are TRBV5-4 and TRBJ1-6, with D possibly being TRBD1 (5 bases). Trimming took 4 bases from V and 0 from J, leaving 8 bases between them. The CDR3 has 15 amino acids. Germline CDR1 is SGHNT and CDR2 is YYREEE (reference sequence). CDR3: CASSPDSSYNSPLHF. The CDR3 region has the DNA TGTGCCAGCAGCCCCGACAGCTCCTATAATTCACCCCTCCACTTT. The whole variable domain, remainder taken from reference TRBV5-4 and TRBJ1-6, is ETGVTQSPTHLIKTRGQQVTLRCSSQSGHNTVSWYQQALGQGPQFIFQYYREEENGRGNFPPRFSGLQFPNYSSELNVNALELDDSALYLCASSPDSSYNSPLHFGNGTRLTVT.

The V gene is TRBV3-1 (or the pseudogene TRBV3-2), the J gene TRBJ2-1; 7 bases line up with TRBD2. The V gene's germline CDR1 is LGHDT and CDR2 YNNKEL (reference sequence). This CDR3 is 17 amino acids long. V was clipped by 2 bases and J by 2 bases; unmatched bases: 9. The CDR3 coding sequence is TGTGCCAGCAGCCAATACGGGGGAGGGCGTCCCTACAATGAGCAGTTCTTC. Its translation is CASSQYGGGRPYNEQFF.

This clone was counted a single time. The CDR3 region has the DNA TGTGCCAGCAGCGCGGGAGGAGGGAGGGGGACACAAGATGAAAAACTGTTTTTT. Amino acids: CASSAGGGRGTQDEKLFF. This chain connects TRBV9 to TRBJ1-4; tentatively, D is TRBD1 (6 bases). From germline, CDR1 is SGDLS and CDR2 YYNGEE. V was pared by 3 bases and J by 6 bases, with 24 bases between. The CDR3 covers 18 residues. Using reference TRBV9 and TRBJ1-4 for the parts outside the CDR3, the full variable domain is DSGVTQTPKHLITATGQRVTLRCSPRSGDLSVYWYQQSLDQGLQFLIQYYNGEERAKGNILERFSAQQFPDLHSELNLSSLELGDSALYFCASSAGGGRGTQDEKLFFGSGTQLSVL.

This chain connects TRBV3-1 (or the pseudogene TRBV3-2) to TRBJ2-7; TRBD2 matches at 14 bases. Trimming at V came to 4 bases and at J to 6 bases, leaving 8 bases not matched to a gene. Germline V lookup: CDR1 LGHDT, CDR2 YNNKEL (reference sequence). The CDR3 runs 16 residues. The CDR3 region is CASSRRLAGGGFEQYF. In nucleotides, the CDR3 is TGTGCCAGCAGCCGAAGACTAGCGGGGGGGGGCTTCGAGCAGTACTTC.

V gene TRBV28 combines with J gene TRBJ2-3; 14 nucleotides agree with TRBD2. CDR1 and CDR2 (germline): MDHEN, SYDVKM. V was clipped by 4 bases and J by 6 bases; unmatched bases: 9. The CDR3 loop spans 17 amino acids. This CDR3 is CASSSQTWTSGRDTQYF. The CDR3 DNA reads TGTGCCAGCAGTTCCCAAACATGGACTAGCGGGAGGGATACGCAGTATTTT.

The chain employs TRBV10-3 and TRBJ2-5; 11 bases are shared with TRBD2. The CDR3 spans 14 residues. V trimming: 7 bases; J trimming: 2 bases; junction bases outside the gene matches: 3. Germline V CDR1 and CDR2: ENHRY, SYGVKD. CDR3 in DNA: TGTGCCATCAAGGGGACTAGCGGACAAGAGACCCAGTACTTC. Its protein is CAIKGTSGQETQYF.

The V and J genes are TRBV3-1 (or the pseudogene TRBV3-2) and TRBJ1-5; no clear D. The V end was cut by 0 bases, the J end by 0 bases, with 6 bases between. The CDR3 is 15 amino acids. Germline V lookup: CDR1 LGHDT, CDR2 YNNKEL (reference sequence). In DNA, the CDR3 is TGTGCCAGCAGCCAAGACAGTTCTAGCAATCAGCCCCAGCATTTT. Amino acids: CASSQDSSSNQPQHF.

This clone was counted a single time. The chain recombines TRBV6-5 with TRBJ1-2; TRBD1 agrees at 8 bases. The CDR3 is made up of 15 amino acids. Germline CDR1 reads MNHEY; CDR2 reads SVGAGI. The J segment lost 4 bases and the V segment lost 0 bases, leaving 4 bases of the junction unmatched. The CDR3 spells CASSYSGQGGYGYTF. The CDR3 DNA reads TGTGCCAGCAGTTACTCAGGACAGGGCGGCTATGGCTACACCTTC.

The J gene is TRBJ2-7, the V gene TRBV10-1, with TRBD2 as a possible D gene (6 bases). With 6 bases removed from V and 7 bases from J, the gap between germline ends came to 25 bases. Germline assignment: CDR1 WNHNN and CDR2 SYGVQD (reference sequence). The CDR3 totals 16 residues. As DNA, the CDR3 is TGCGCCAGCAGGACGACGTGCCCACTAGCATCGGGGGAGCAGTACGTC. It yields the protein CASRTTCPLASGEQYV.

The gene calls are TRBV5-6 and TRBJ2-1; TRBD1 agrees at 8 bases. V was clipped by 2 bases and J by 5 bases; unmatched bases: 6. Germline V gene lookup returns CDR1 SGHDT and CDR2 YYEEEE. The CDR3 consists of 15 residues. CDR3 protein: CASSLDRGYDNEQFF. The DNA of the CDR3 is TGTGCCAGCAGCTTAGACAGGGGATACGACAATGAGCAGTTCTTC.

This clone was counted only a few times. The chain links TRBV11-3 to TRBJ2-2; TRBD2 is a possible D gene (6 bases). This CDR3 contains 15 residues. The germline V gene has CDR1 SGHNT and CDR2 YENEEA. Trimming took 4 bases from V and 4 from J, leaving 13 bases between them. The CDR3: CASSSGAGSTGELFF. The CDR3 DNA is TGTGCCAGCAGCTCTGGGGCGGGGAGCACCGGGGAGCTGTTTTTT.

The chain has TRBV29-1 and TRBJ2-5; no definite D call. The germline V gene has CDR1 SQVTM and CDR2 ANQGSEA. The CDR3 runs to 10 residues. Deletions cut 4 bases from V and 5 bases from J, with 5 bases between. CDR3 sequence reads: CSVVRETQYF. Here the CDR3 DNA reads TGCAGCGTTGTCCGGGAGACCCAGTACTTC.

The genes are TRBV2 and TRBJ2-3; a weak D match, TRBD2 (6 bases). CDR3 length equals 14 residues. V lost 6 bases and J 2 bases, leaving 12 bases between the germline ends. The V gene's germline CDR1 is SNHLY and CDR2 FYNNEI. Here the CDR3 reads CASRGDFNTDTQYF. The DNA for the CDR3 is TGTGCCAGCAGGGGGGACTTCAACACAGATACGCAGTATTTT.

The chain employs TRBV4-3 and TRBJ2-4; unclear D gene. The CDR3 loop spans 13 amino acids. V was pared by 0 bases and J by 4 bases, with 4 bases between. Germline V gives CDR1 LGHNA, CDR2 YSLEER. The CDR3 DNA sequence: TGCGCCAGCAGCCAAGATCGGAAAAACATTCAGTACTTC. Amino acids: CASSQDRKNIQYF.

The chain uses TRBV4-1 and TRBJ2-6; 7 bases are shared with TRBD2. CDR3 size: 18 residues. Germline values: CDR1 MGHRA, CDR2 YSYEKL. The J segment lost 5 bases and the V segment lost 4 bases, leaving 14 bases of the junction unmatched. The CDR3 reads CASSPIAGRSRRANVLTF. The DNA of the CDR3 is TGCGCCAGCAGCCCCATAGCGGGTAGATCCCGCCGGGCCAACGTCCTGACTTTC.

About this clone: A read error may account for a junction end that differs from germline. V is TRBV11-3 and J is TRBJ1-1; maybe TRBD1 (6 bases). The CDR3 covers 13 residues. CDR1 is SGHNT and CDR2 is YENEEA in the germline V gene. CDR3 DNA sequence: TGTGCCAGCAGCCTAGACGGACAGTCAGAAGCTTTCTTT. Translation: CASSLDGQSEAFF.

A few counts support this clone. This chain connects TRBV9 to TRBJ2-6; D is possibly TRBD1 (6 bases). Germline V CDR1 and CDR2: SGDLS, YYNGEE. With 3 bases removed from V and 6 bases from J, the gap between germline ends came to 13 bases. This CDR3 spans 15 amino acids. As DNA, the CDR3 is TGTGCCAGCAGCGGCGGGCAGGGGAAGGCCAACGTCCTGACTTTC. Its translation is CASSGGQGKANVLTF.